The present T cell receptor beta chain was sequenced within a study of long-term antiretroviral therapy in people with HIV. The study's findings and limits: Therapy changes, viral resistance and ART adherence were not documented in the available data. The blood, collected between the mid-2000s and the late 2010s, was possibly taken under older ART regimens. Clonotypes expanded prior to ART showed repertoire dominance at all sampled time points.

Looked up from germline, CDR1 is LNHDA and CDR2 is SQIVND (reference sequence). The CDR3 extends over 15 amino acids. The V gene end was trimmed by 4 bases and the J gene end by 3 bases; junction bases not matched to a gene: 7. Comment on this clone: Antigen unknown.

This was the immunoSEQ v3.0 assay at survey level. Some clones are missing from TCRdb's copy, which holds only in-frame ones; the method was immunoSEQ multiplex PCR. The table records 30,000 to 40,000 clones, about four fifths of them present only once. Cryopreserved PBMC numbered roughly 0.9-11 million per sample before DNA extraction. This TCR derives from a man aged 18 to 29 with HIV. Sequenced here: unsorted PBMCs, sampled 1.9 years after starting antiretroviral therapy. The rearrangement uses TRBV19 and TRBJ2-7, with 9 bases that match TRBD1. CDR3 protein: CASSTSGTGYYEQYF. CDR3 nucleotides: TGTGCCAGTAGTACCTCCGGGACAGGGTACTACGAGCAGTACTTC.